Shown below are 27 T cell receptor beta chains from a single sample sequenced in a study of PD-1 blockade in classical Hodgkin lymphoma. There was relapse after autologous stem cell transplantation in every patient, and there was variation in brentuximab vedotin exposure. Clones were sequenced by immunoSEQ multiplex PCR, and TCRdb holds only the in-frame ones, with some missing. The sample carries approximately 30,000 clones, over 80% recorded once. Source: peripheral blood mononuclear cells (PBMCs), taken before the second cycle of nivolumab. The source is a human donor with classical Hodgkin lymphoma.

The chain carries TRBV18 and TRBJ1-2; D unresolved. The V gene's germline CDR1 is KGHSH and CDR2 LQKENI. CDR3 size: 14 residues. V was cut by 4 bases and J by 4 bases, with 13 bases left in between. This chain's CDR3 is CASSRAGIFYGYTF. CDR3 coding DNA: TGTGCCAGCTCACGAGCGGGGATTTTCTATGGCTACACCTTC.

This chain connects TRBV9 to TRBJ1-4, with 9 bases fitting TRBD1. This CDR3 is 13 amino acids long. V dropped 2 bases and J dropped 12; count of bases not matched to a gene: 5. CDR1 SGDLS and CDR2 YYNGEE come from the germline V gene. The CDR3 sequence is CASSVGQGYELFF. In DNA, the CDR3 is TGTGCCAGCAGCGTGGGACAGGGTTATGAACTGTTTTTT.

The rearrangement uses TRBV5-5 and TRBJ1-2; D is unclear. Trimming removed 0 bases at V and 4 bases at J, with 10 bases between. The CDR3 consists of 14 residues. Germline V gene sequence: CDR1 SGHKS, CDR2 YYEKEE (reference sequence). The CDR3 is CASSLGGVGYGYTF. In nucleotides, the CDR3 is TGTGCCAGCAGCTTGGGCGGGGTTGGCTATGGCTACACCTTC.

The chain couples TRBV10-3 to TRBJ2-5; 9 nucleotides match TRBD1. Germline V lookup: CDR1 ENHRY, CDR2 SYGVKD. CDR3 length: 14 amino acids. V dropped 3 bases and J dropped 5; count of bases not matched to a gene: 4. The CDR3 region is CAISDTGGQETQYF. The CDR3 DNA reads as TGTGCCATCAGTGATACAGGGGGCCAGGAGACCCAGTACTTC.

V and J are TRBV28 and TRBJ2-2; D unclear. Trimming removed 3 bases at V and 4 bases at J, with 15 bases between. The CDR3 consists of 16 residues. The germline V gene has CDR1 MDHEN and CDR2 SYDVKM. For the CDR3, the DNA is TGTGCCAGCAGTTTGATAGGAACTGCTAGCACCGGGGAGCTGTTTTTT. Translating it yields CASSLIGTASTGELFF.

This chain joins TRBV29-1 and TRBJ2-2; D unresolved. V shed 4 bases and J shed 1 base, with 4 bases lying between them. The CDR3 is 12 amino acids. Germline loops: CDR1 SQVTM, CDR2 ANQGSEA. CDR3 sequence: CSVAGNTGELFF. The CDR3 DNA follows: TGCAGCGTTGCTGGGAACACCGGGGAGCTGTTTTTT.

This chain joins TRBV7-9 and TRBJ1-4; 7 bases align to TRBD1. The CDR3 consists of 17 residues. CDR1 SEHNR and CDR2 FQNEAQ come from the germline V gene (reference sequence). Trimming cost V 0 bases and J 7 bases; bases outside gene matches: 11. For the CDR3, the DNA is TGTGCCAGCAGCTTAGCGGGATACGACAGGGATGGTGAAAAACTGTTTTTT. Translated: CASSLAGYDRDGEKLFF.

The J gene is TRBJ1-5, the V gene TRBV7-6; D remains unclear. The CDR3 covers 12 residues. V was pared by 4 bases and J by 3 bases, with 4 bases between. Germline V gene lookup returns CDR1 SGHVS and CDR2 FNYEAQ. CDR3 DNA: TGTGCCAGCAGCTCCACCAATCAGCCCCAGCATTTT. Amino acids: CASSSTNQPQHF.

V and J are TRBV19 and TRBJ2-7, with D possibly being TRBD1 (6 bases). The CDR3 covers 13 residues. CDR1 LNHDA and CDR2 SQIVND come from the germline V gene (reference sequence). Trimming removed 7 bases from V and 3 bases from J, with 13 bases in between. This CDR3 is CASKVQGSYEQYF. Written as DNA, the CDR3 is TGTGCCAGTAAGGTACAGGGAAGCTACGAGCAGTACTTC. Full variable domain (rest looked up from reference TRBV19 and TRBJ2-7): DGGITQSPKYLFRKEGQNVTLSCEQNLNHDAMYWYRQDPGQGLRLIYYSQIVNDFQKGDIAEGYSVSREKKESFPLTVTSAQKNPTAFYLCASKVQGSYEQYFGPGTRLTVT.

The V and J genes are TRBV29-1 and TRBJ2-7; 9 nucleotides agree with TRBD1. V shed 3 bases and J 5 bases; nucleotides not matched to a gene: 8. CDR3 size: 14 residues. Germline V gene lookup returns CDR1 SQVTM and CDR2 ANQGSEA. CDR3 amino acids: CSVEGGQGAHEQYF. The DNA of the CDR3 is TGCAGCGTTGAGGGGGGACAGGGCGCCCACGAGCAGTACTTC.

The chain has TRBV5-1 and TRBJ2-7; 9 bases are a match to TRBD1. Germline V lookup: CDR1 SGHRS, CDR2 YFSETQ. The length of the CDR3 is 14 residues. V shed 4 bases and J 5 bases; nucleotides not matched to a gene: 7. The CDR3 nucleotides are TGCGCCAGCAGCCCGCAAGGGACAGGGAACGAGCAGTACTTC. It specifies CASSPQGTGNEQYF. Looking up the rest from reference TRBV5-1 and TRBJ2-7 gives the full variable domain: KAGVTQTPRYLIKTRGQQVTLSCSPISGHRSVSWYQQTPGQGLQFLFEYFSETQRNKGNFPGRFSGRQFSNSRSEMNVSTLELGDSALYLCASSPQGTGNEQYFGPGTRLTVT.

The chain carries TRBV4-3 and TRBJ1-2; TRBD1 agrees at 7 bases. The V gene end was trimmed by 3 bases and the J gene end by 8 bases; junction bases not matched to a gene: 9. The CDR3 length is 14 residues. Germline CDR1 is LGHNA and CDR2 is YSLEER. The DNA of the CDR3 is TGCGCCAGCAGCCAGGGACAGTGGGTGGGCGGCTACACCTTC. Translated: CASSQGQWVGGYTF.

V and J are TRBV5-4 and TRBJ2-2, with no clear D. V was pared by 5 bases and J by 2 bases, with 4 bases between. This CDR3 contains 12 residues. Germline V gene lookup returns CDR1 SGHNT and CDR2 YYREEE (reference sequence). The DNA of the CDR3 is TGTGCCAGCAGTCCCAACACCGGGGAGCTGTTTTTT. It encodes CASSPNTGELFF.

This clone is medium-sized in the sample. The rearrangement uses TRBV9 and TRBJ2-2; D not resolved. V was trimmed by 2 bases and J by 7 bases, leaving 12 bases between them. Germline assignment: CDR1 SGDLS and CDR2 YYNGEE. This CDR3 region has 14 residues. The CDR3 coding sequence is TGTGCCAGCAGCGTTGCCCCTCTGGGCGGGGAGCTGTTTTTT. It is translated as CASSVAPLGGELFF.

V and J are TRBV28 and TRBJ1-2; 7 bases map to TRBD1. J gave up 0 bases and V 1 base, and 2 bases lay outside the gene matches. CDR3 length equals 15 residues. Germline V lookup: CDR1 MDHEN, CDR2 SYDVKM. DNA for the CDR3: TGTGCCAGCAGTTTATCGGGACAGCCTAACTATGGCTACACCTTC. This codes for CASSLSGQPNYGYTF.

This rearrangement joins TRBV28 to TRBJ1-5; perhaps TRBD1 as D (5 bases). The CDR3 is made up of 14 amino acids. Between the trimmed V and J ends, which lost 10 bases and 4 bases, there was a span of 17 bases. Germline-derived CDR1 and CDR2 are MDHEN and SYDVKM. The DNA of the CDR3 is TGTGCCACCTTGACACTGCCAGGGAATCAGCCCCAGCATTTT. Its protein is CATLTLPGNQPQHF.

This chain connects TRBV30 to TRBJ1-6; no clear D gene. There are 16 residues in the CDR3. Between the trimmed V and J ends, which lost 0 bases and 5 bases, there was a span of 14 bases. The germline CDR1 and CDR2 sequences are GTSNPN and SVGIG (reference sequence). CDR3 sequence: CAWSVRVRVDNSPLHF. Written as DNA, the CDR3 is TGTGCCTGGAGTGTCCGCGTGAGAGTGGATAATTCACCCCTCCACTTT.

The chain combines TRBV27 with TRBJ2-7; D may be TRBD2 (6 bases). V lost 8 bases to trimming and J lost 3 bases, with 20 bases between them. This CDR3 has 15 amino acids. Per the germline V gene, CDR1 is MNHEY and CDR2 is SMNVEV (reference sequence). The CDR3 coding sequence is TGTGCCAGCCGTACCGTTGCGGGGCAGAGCTACGAGCAGTACTTC. Translated, it gives CASRTVAGQSYEQYF.

This sequence joins TRBV6-6 and TRBJ2-1; D is possibly TRBD2 (5 bases). The CDR3 contains 11 residues. Germline CDR1 reads MNHNY; CDR2 reads SVGAGI (reference sequence). The germline V and J ends were trimmed by 5 bases and 12 bases, with 11 bases remaining between them. For the CDR3, the DNA is TGTGCCAGCAGTACCGGACTCGGGCAGTTCTTC. It yields the protein CASSTGLGQFF.

The gene calls are TRBV7-8 and TRBJ2-2; 9 bases map to TRBD1. Looked up from germline, CDR1 is SGHVS and CDR2 is FQNEAQ. After removal of 6 bases from V and 7 bases from J, the junction contained 6 bases not matched to a gene. The CDR3 extends over 14 amino acids. The CDR3: CASRPGQGYGELFF. The CDR3 DNA follows: TGTGCCAGCAGGCCGGGACAGGGATACGGGGAGCTGTTTTTT.

This sequence joins TRBV7-9 and TRBJ1-3; D is undetermined. Trimming pared 5 bases from V and 2 bases from J, leaving 13 bases between. This CDR3 has 15 residues. In germline, CDR1 is SEHNR, CDR2 FQNEAQ (reference sequence). CDR3: CASSTLWGAGNTIYF. The CDR3 DNA is TGTGCCAGCAGCACCTTATGGGGTGCTGGAAACACCATATATTTT.

This clone was seen a few times. J is TRBJ1-1 and V is TRBV9; D is undetermined. The CDR3 loop spans 14 amino acids. From germline, CDR1 is SGDLS and CDR2 YYNGEE. V lost 0 bases and J 0 bases, leaving 6 bases between the germline ends. The CDR3 DNA reads TGTGCCAGCAGCGTAGAGGCGGTGAACACTGAAGCTTTCTTT. It codes for CASSVEAVNTEAFF.

The chain links TRBV27 to TRBJ2-2, with D perhaps TRBD1 or TRBD2 (5 bases each). Looked up from germline, CDR1 is MNHEY and CDR2 is SMNVEV (reference sequence). V was cut by 4 bases and J by 3 bases, with 12 bases left in between. The CDR3 length is 15 residues. DNA of the CDR3: TGTGCCAGCAGTTGGGACGGAGGATACACCGGGGAGCTGTTTTTT. It is translated as CASSWDGGYTGELFF.

This chain joins TRBV9 and TRBJ2-1, with D perhaps TRBD1 or TRBD2 (5 bases each). The CDR3 is made up of 17 amino acids. Germline assignment: CDR1 SGDLS and CDR2 YYNGEE. Trimming took off 4 bases at V and 8 bases at J, with 25 bases between the two ends. CDR3 region: CASSSVTGTRHWDEQFF. The CDR3 DNA reads as TGTGCCAGCAGCTCCGTGACCGGGACCCGACACTGGGATGAGCAGTTCTTC. Complete variable domain (other parts from reference TRBV9 and TRBJ2-1): DSGVTQTPKHLITATGQRVTLRCSPRSGDLSVYWYQQSLDQGLQFLIQYYNGEERAKGNILERFSAQQFPDLHSELNLSSLELGDSALYFCASSSVTGTRHWDEQFFGPGTRLTVL.

This clone was counted only a few times. J is TRBJ2-3 and V is TRBV4-1, with 14 bases that match TRBD2. The germline gives CDR1 MGHRA, CDR2 YSYEKL. The CDR3 is 19 amino acids. The V segment lost 1 base and the J segment 2 bases; nucleotides outside the gene matches: 8. The DNA of the CDR3 is TGCGCCAGCAGCCAAGCTGGGACGACTAGCGGGAGGGCCACAGATACGCAGTATTTT. It is translated as CASSQAGTTSGRATDTQYF.

V is TRBV19 and J is TRBJ2-5; TRBD2 might be the D (6 bases). This CDR3 has 13 amino acids. Per the germline V gene, CDR1 is LNHDA and CDR2 is SQIVND (reference sequence). Between the trimmed V and J ends, which lost 8 bases and 5 bases, there was a span of 15 bases. The CDR3 DNA follows: TGTGCCAGTGCCGGGGGTTTGGGGGAGACCCAGTACTTC. It codes for CASAGGLGETQYF.

The rearrangement joins TRBV18 to TRBJ2-3, with D uncertain. There are 13 residues in the CDR3. From germline, CDR1 is KGHSH and CDR2 LQKENI. V lost 3 bases and J 6 bases, leaving 10 bases between the germline ends. CDR3 DNA sequence: TGTGCCAGCTCACCCGGGTCCGCGGATACGCAGTATTTT. Translating gives CASSPGSADTQYF. The full variable domain, with the rest looked up from reference TRBV18 and TRBJ2-3, is NAGVMQNPRHLVRRRGQEARLRCSPMKGHSHVYWYRQLPEEGLKFMVYLQKENIIDESGMPKERFSAEFPKEGPSILRIQQVVRGDSAAYFCASSPGSADTQYFGPGTRLTVL.